This T cell receptor (beta chain) was identified during a study of shared clonotypes between healthy human individuals. The study, taken as a whole, reports: Specimens sampled were limited to blood, with tissue repertoires likely differing. Non-shared clonotypes had lower generation probabilities than those shared by all four donors.

Terminally differentiated effector memory CD45RA+ cells were excluded from the naive CD8 cells, which were CD45RO-negative and positively selected for CCR7. Study processing details: Sequence data from immunoSEQ were junction-only and lacked quality scores; consequently, filtering differed. The repertoire was sequenced with immunoSEQ multiplex PCR; TCRdb's copy has only in-frame clones and lacks some. Clone size and V and J calls were adopted from that table, with D and trimming inferred from the DNA. This table holds about 2.1 million clones, around 93% found once. The CDR3 is made up of 17 amino acids. V was pared by 4 bases and J by 6 bases, with 21 bases between. CDR1 and CDR2 from the germline V gene are SEHNR and FQNEAQ (reference sequence). This clone was observed a single time. Antigen specificity is unknown.

The V and J genes are TRBV7-9 and TRBJ1-4, with D maybe TRBD1 (5 bases). Sequencing used naive CD8+ T cells from PBMCs. The TCR was taken from a man aged 18 to 30 in good health. Some clones in this sample may be carry-over from other donors' samples. The CDR3, as DNA: TGTGCCAGCAGCTCCTCCGGGACGTCAGACGAGGATGAAAAACTGTTTTTT. Residues: CASSSSGTSDEDEKLFF.